These 32 T cell receptor beta chains were sequenced from one sample in a study of T cells in Graves' hyperthyroidism and ophthalmopathy (dated 2019 in TCRdb). Library preparation used multiplex PCR. The instrument was an Illumina HiSeq 2000. TCR beta CDR3 regions were amplified from RNA transcripts. The first round of RT-PCR for the TCR CDR3 was performed with the HTBI primer set and the Qiagen OneStep RT-PCR kit. TCRdb ran its own pipeline on the public reads, namely fastp trimming at Q25 and MiXCR clone calling, and kept in-frame beta chains. Every entry covers one CDR3 protein and lists the most common genes and DNA from its rows. The sample data list about 400,000 distinct CDR3 sequences, and around 15% of these were observed just once. Around 20% of the sample belongs to the ten largest clones. Sequenced: blood. Receptor source: a woman aged 60-75 years with Graves' ophthalmopathy.

At least ten counts were recorded for this clonotype. The CDR3 protein is CASSGHRGMGHNEQFF. CDR3 in DNA: TGTGCCAGCAGTGGCCACAGGGGAATGGGTCACAATGAGCAGTTCTTC. The V call is TRBV6-1, the J call TRBJ2-1, with 7 nucleotides matching TRBD1. V lost 4 bases, J lost 5 bases, and 11 bases stayed unmatched. Germline loops: CDR1 MNHNS, CDR2 SASEGT. CDR3 length equals 16 residues.

Many counts were recorded for this clonotype. This chain links TRBV3-1 with TRBJ2-7; TRBD2 might be the D (6 bases). Looked up from germline, CDR1 is LGHDT and CDR2 is YNNKEL (reference sequence). Trimming stripped 1 base from V and 3 bases from J, with 13 bases between. The CDR3 covers 15 residues. CDR3 loop: CASSQAGGMVYEQYF. The CDR3, as DNA: TGTGCCAGCAGCCAAGCGGGCGGGATGGTCTACGAGCAGTACTTC.

The sample holds many counts of this clonotype. The rearrangement joins TRBV3-1 to TRBJ2-1, with D possibly TRBD2 on 6 matching bases. The V and J ends lost 4 bases and 2 bases respectively, with 9 bases between them. Germline V CDR1 and CDR2: LGHDT, YNNKEL (reference sequence). There are 14 residues in the CDR3. The CDR3 sequence is CASSPAGTYNEQFF. The CDR3 DNA reads TGTGCCAGCAGCCCGGCGGGGACCTACAATGAGCAGTTCTTC.

In its sample, this clonotype was seen many times. The chain has TRBV10-3 and TRBJ1-2; tentative D call: TRBD1 (5 bases). From germline, CDR1 is ENHRY and CDR2 SYGVKD. V was cut by 0 bases and J by 4 bases, with 15 bases left in between. The CDR3 is 16 amino acids. This CDR3 is CAISESIGAGLYGYTF. The CDR3 coding sequence is TGTGCCATCAGTGAGTCGATAGGCGCAGGGCTCTATGGCTACACCTTC.

This clonotype appeared many times. The genes are TRBV18 and TRBJ2-7, with 9 bases identical to TRBD1. Germline CDR1 is KGHSH and CDR2 is LQKENI. The V segment lost 3 bases and the J segment 7 bases; nucleotides outside the gene matches: 10. The CDR3 sequence is 15 residues long. CDR3 amino acids: CASSPVDRGSTEQYF. CDR3 DNA sequence: TGTGCCAGCTCACCGGTGGACAGGGGATCTACGGAGCAGTACTTC.

This clonotype was counted at least ten times. The chain recombines TRBV20-1 with TRBJ2-7; D may be TRBD1 (6 bases). V gave up 5 bases and J gave up 2 bases, with 13 bases separating them. This CDR3 has 13 amino acids. Germline CDR1 is DFQATT and CDR2 is SNEGSKA (reference sequence). The CDR3 DNA reads TGCAGTGCTCCGGACAGCCAAACCTACGAGCAGTACTTC. Translating it yields CSAPDSQTYEQYF.

This clonotype was detected ten times or more. The chain recombines TRBV4-1 with TRBJ2-1, with D hard to call. The V gene lost 2 bases and the J gene lost 8 bases, with 10 bases spanning the gap. Germline values: CDR1 MGHRA, CDR2 YSYEKL. The CDR3 is 13 amino acids. CDR3: CASSQPWLDEQFF. CDR3 nucleotides: TGCGCCAGCAGCCAACCCTGGCTGGATGAGCAGTTCTTC.

This clonotype was recorded many times. The V call is TRBV30, the J call TRBJ2-5; D remains ambiguous. The CDR3 contains 14 residues. The ends were cut back, 0 bases at V and 2 bases at J, with 10 bases in the middle. CDR1 is GTSNPN and CDR2 is SVGIG in the germline V gene (reference sequence). CDR3 sequence reads: CAWSVGPTQETQYF. The CDR3 nucleotides read TGTGCCTGGAGTGTAGGGCCGACTCAAGAGACCCAGTACTTC.

This clonotype appeared many times. The chain joins TRBV29-1 to TRBJ1-1; D remains ambiguous. The CDR3 runs to 13 residues. V lost 6 bases to trimming and J lost 0 bases, with 11 bases between them. Germline V lookup: CDR1 SQVTM, CDR2 ANQGSEA. The CDR3 sequence: CSVKKEVNTEAFF. In DNA form, the CDR3 reads TGCAGCGTGAAAAAGGAAGTGAACACTGAAGCTTTCTTT. Complete variable domain (other parts from reference TRBV29-1 and TRBJ1-1): SAVISQKPSRDICQRGTSLTIQCQVDSQVTMMFWYRQQPGQSLTLIATANQGSEATYESGFVIDKFPISRPNLTFSTLTVSNMSPEDSSIYLCSVKKEVNTEAFFGQGTRLTVV.

This clonotype showed up just a few times. DNA of the CDR3: TGTGCCAGCAGTGTTGGACAGGGGATCCCTAGCAATCAGCCCCAGCATTTT. As protein: CASSVGQGIPSNQPQHF. The V call is TRBV2, the J call TRBJ1-5, with 9 bases that match TRBD1. Germline V gives CDR1 SNHLY, CDR2 FYNNEI. This CDR3 has 17 amino acids. After removal of 4 bases from V and 0 bases from J, the junction contained 7 bases not matched to a gene.

V usage is TRBV9 and J usage is TRBJ2-7, with D perhaps matching TRBD1 or TRBD2 (6 bases each). Trimming left V 0 bases short and J 6 bases short, with 13 bases between. The CDR3 is made up of 14 amino acids. CDR1 is SGDLS and CDR2 is YYNGEE in the germline V gene. CDR3 sequence (DNA): TGTGCCAGCAGCGTAGACGGGGGCTCGGGCGAGCAGTACTTC. Protein: CASSVDGGSGEQYF.

The chain links TRBV20-1 to TRBJ2-1, with 9 nucleotides matching TRBD2. Germline CDR1 DFQATT, CDR2 SNEGSKA (reference sequence). The CDR3 contains 16 residues. V shed 4 bases, J shed 2 bases, and the junction held 9 bases outside the gene matches. The CDR3 nucleotides read TGCAGTGCTACGGCGGGAGGGCCGTTGGCCTACAATGAGCAGTTCTTC. This codes for CSATAGGPLAYNEQFF.

This clonotype was counted between two and nine times. V usage is TRBV28 and J usage is TRBJ1-3; the D is unclear. Looked up from germline, CDR1 is MDHEN and CDR2 is SYDVKM. This CDR3 is built from 14 residues. Trimming removed 6 bases from V and 0 bases from J, with 9 bases in between. This CDR3 is CASSNLPSGNTIYF. CDR3 sequence (DNA): TGTGCCAGCAGCAATCTCCCCTCTGGAAACACCATATATTTT.

In this sample, this clonotype turned up a few times. The chain employs TRBV18 and TRBJ2-2, with 11 bases fitting TRBD2. Trimming cost V 2 bases and J 5 bases; bases outside gene matches: 7. Looked up from germline, CDR1 is KGHSH and CDR2 is LQKENI. CDR3 length: 17 residues. The CDR3 DNA follows: TGTGCCAGCTCACCAACCACTAGCGGGAGCGGGACCGGGGAGCTGTTTTTT. Its translation is CASSPTTSGSGTGELFF. Variable domain in full (rest from reference TRBV18 and TRBJ2-2): NAGVMQNPRHLVRRRGQEARLRCSPMKGHSHVYWYRQLPEEGLKFMVYLQKENIIDESGMPKERFSAEFPKEGPSILRIQQVVRGDSAAYFCASSPTTSGSGTGELFFGEGSRLTVL.

This clonotype came up a few times. J is TRBJ1-5 and V is TRBV19; perhaps TRBD1 as D (5 bases). V was cut by 1 base and J by 7 bases, with 11 bases left in between. The CDR3 totals 14 residues. Germline assignment: CDR1 LNHDA and CDR2 SQIVND (reference sequence). In DNA form, the CDR3 reads TGTGCCAGTAGTATAGGAGCGGGGGAACAGCCCCAGCATTTT. Translating gives CASSIGAGEQPQHF. Full variable domain (remainder filled in from reference TRBV19 and TRBJ1-5): DGGITQSPKYLFRKEGQNVTLSCEQNLNHDAMYWYRQDPGQGLRLIYYSQIVNDFQKGDIAEGYSVSREKKESFPLTVTSAQKNPTAFYLCASSIGAGEQPQHFGDGTRLSIL.

As concerns this clonotype: At one end the junction does not follow the germline gene, possibly because of a read error. The chain has TRBV27 and TRBJ2-5; D is tentatively TRBD1 or TRBD2 (5 bases each). The CDR3 loop spans 13 amino acids. Germline V gene sequence: CDR1 MNHEY, CDR2 SMNVEV (reference sequence). The chain's CDR3 is CVSSWGIQEAQYF. CDR3 DNA sequence: TGTGTCAGCAGTTGGGGGATACAAGAGGCCCAGTACTTC.

The CDR3 bases are TGTGCCAGTAGGTCGCGGGACCGGCAGCCCCAGCATTTT. Translation gives CASRSRDRQPQHF. This chain joins TRBV19 and TRBJ1-5; TRBD1 is a possible D gene (5 bases). The CDR3 is 13 amino acids. CDR1 and CDR2 from the germline V gene are LNHDA and SQIVND (reference sequence). Trimming removed 6 bases at V and 7 bases at J, with 13 bases between.

This clonotype was counted many times. The chain couples TRBV20-1 to TRBJ1-2, with 8 bases identical to TRBD1. Germline values: CDR1 DFQATT, CDR2 SNEGSKA (reference sequence). Germline trimming cut 6 bases from V and 8 bases from J; bases unmatched to any gene: 11. The CDR3 spans 13 residues. DNA for the CDR3: TGCAGTGCAGTTCCACAGGGGGACGGGGGCTACACCTTC. It encodes CSAVPQGDGGYTF.

The chain combines TRBV6-1 with TRBJ1-1; TRBD1 might be the D (6 bases). From germline, CDR1 is MNHNS and CDR2 SASEGT. This CDR3 is 13 amino acids long. V was shortened by 3 bases and J by 5 bases, with 10 bases between the two germline ends. CDR3 loop: CASSDTGSTEAFF. The CDR3 bases are TGTGCCAGCAGTGACACAGGGTCGACTGAAGCTTTCTTT.

This clonotype has just a few counts. J is TRBJ2-7 and V is TRBV10-3, with D possibly TRBD2 on 5 matching bases. CDR1 is ENHRY and CDR2 is SYGVKD in the germline V gene. The V end lost 2 bases, the J end lost 4 bases, and 15 bases lay between the germline ends. The CDR3 runs 15 residues. CDR3 nucleotide sequence: TGTGCCATCAGTGAGGCCGGGGATCCCTTTTACGAGCAGTACTTC. The encoded protein is CAISEAGDPFYEQYF.

The chain joins TRBV19 to TRBJ2-3, with D unclear. The CDR3 length is 13 residues. CDR1 and CDR2 (germline): LNHDA, SQIVND (reference sequence). Trimming removed 3 bases at V and 2 bases at J, with 6 bases between. The CDR3 DNA follows: TGTGCCAGTAGTATCGGTAACACAGATACGCAGTATTTT. As protein: CASSIGNTDTQYF.

The J gene is TRBJ1-2, the V gene TRBV7-9; D not resolved. There are 14 residues in the CDR3. V was pared by 2 bases and J by 6 bases, with 13 bases between. Germline CDR1 reads SEHNR; CDR2 reads FQNEAQ (reference sequence). CDR3 sequence (DNA): TGTGCCAGCAGCTTAATCGCGGGAACTGATGGCTACACCTTC. This gives the protein CASSLIAGTDGYTF.

This clonotype came up many times. In DNA, the CDR3 is TGTGCCAGCAGCTTGGGGCCACAGGGCCAAAAGGGAAACACCATATATTTT. As protein: CASSLGPQGQKGNTIYF. The chain uses TRBV11-2 and TRBJ1-3; TRBD1 is a possible D gene (6 bases). There are 17 residues in the CDR3. From germline, CDR1 is SGHAT and CDR2 FQNNGV. Deletions cut 3 bases from V and 4 bases from J, with 19 bases between.

This clonotype was picked up many times. The rearrangement links TRBV30 to TRBJ1-1, with D possibly being TRBD1 (6 bases). CDR1 is GTSNPN and CDR2 is SVGIG in the germline V gene (reference sequence). V was pared by 5 bases and J by 1 base, with 17 bases between. The CDR3 contains 15 residues. The CDR3 protein is CAWEIGTRKNTEAFF. Written as DNA, the CDR3 is TGTGCCTGGGAAATCGGGACAAGAAAGAACACTGAAGCTTTCTTT.

This clonotype occurred many times. The chain employs TRBV5-1 and TRBJ2-1; the D gene is possibly TRBD2 (6 bases). The CDR3 contains 15 residues. V lost 0 bases and J 6 bases, leaving 13 bases between the germline ends. Germline V gene data show CDR1 as SGHRS and CDR2 as YFSETQ. CDR3 in DNA: TGCGCCAGCAGCTTGGGGGGGAGGCTGGGCAATGAGCAGTTCTTC. It is translated as CASSLGGRLGNEQFF.

The table lists this clonotype with many counts. This chain uses TRBV30 with TRBJ2-5; 7 bases align to TRBD1. The germline gives CDR1 GTSNPN, CDR2 SVGIG (reference sequence). The CDR3 sequence is 13 residues long. Losses at the gene ends were 2 bases for V and 3 bases for J; bases not matched to a gene: 3. CDR3 nucleotides: TGTGCCTGGAGTAGGGGGCTTAAAGAGACCCAGTACTTC. This translates into CAWSRGLKETQYF.

V and J are TRBV7-2 and TRBJ1-2, with D perhaps TRBD1 (5 bases). CDR1 SGHTA and CDR2 FQGNSA come from the germline V gene. With 7 bases removed from V and 5 bases from J, the gap between germline ends came to 20 bases. The CDR3 totals 15 residues. The CDR3 loop is CASNPGTEVGYGYTF. DNA of the CDR3: TGTGCCAGCAACCCTGGGACCGAAGTAGGGTATGGCTACACCTTC.

This clonotype was seen many times. The rearrangement joins TRBV28 to TRBJ2-1; perhaps TRBD2 as D (6 bases). CDR3 length: 16 amino acids. CDR1 and CDR2 from the germline V gene are MDHEN and SYDVKM. The V and J ends lost 1 base and 1 base respectively, with 11 bases between them. CDR3 nucleotide sequence: TGTGCCAGCAGTTTATCTAGCGCACCATCCTACAATGAGCAGTTCTTC. Protein sequence: CASSLSSAPSYNEQFF.

This clonotype was detected ten times or more. The chain recombines TRBV18 with TRBJ2-1; D is undetermined. The V end lost 0 bases, the J end lost 8 bases, and 8 bases lay between the germline ends. Germline assignment: CDR1 KGHSH and CDR2 LQKENI. The CDR3 is 13 residues long. The CDR3 loop reads CASSPPLGYEQFF. Written as DNA, the CDR3 is TGTGCCAGCTCACCACCCTTAGGTTATGAGCAGTTCTTC.

A word on this clonotype: This sequence may be a read error, since a much larger clone differs from it by one base. The chain couples TRBV28 to TRBJ2-7, with TRBD2 matching over 7 bases. Germline trimming cut 4 bases from V and 9 bases from J; bases unmatched to any gene: 12. Germline V gene lookup returns CDR1 MDHEN and CDR2 SYDVKM. The CDR3 sequence is 14 residues long. CDR3 nucleotide sequence: TGTGCCAGCAGTTACAGCGGGACCGTCCGCGGGCAGTACTTC. Encoded protein: CASSYSGTVRGQYF.

The table lists this clonotype with many counts. CDR3: CSARMAGVRNEKLFF. CDR3 sequence (DNA): TGCAGTGCTAGAATGGCGGGGGTACGAAATGAAAAACTGTTTTTT. This chain links TRBV20-1 with TRBJ1-4; tentatively, D is TRBD1 (5 bases). V shed 2 bases and J shed 5 bases, with 15 bases lying between them. The CDR3 runs to 15 residues. Germline loops: CDR1 DFQATT, CDR2 SNEGSKA (reference sequence).

This clonotype was observed a few times. The V gene is TRBV3-1, the J gene TRBJ1-6; D not certain. Germline CDR1 is LGHDT and CDR2 is YNNKEL (reference sequence). The germline V and J ends were trimmed by 1 base and 10 bases, with 8 bases remaining between them. CDR3 length: 13 amino acids. CDR3 nucleotides: TGTGCCAGCAGCCAAGGGATCCGGTCACCCCTCCACTTT. Its translation: CASSQGIRSPLHF. Supplemented by reference TRBV3-1 and TRBJ1-6, the full variable domain reads DTAVSQTPKYLVTQMGNDKSIKCEQNLGHDTMYWYKQDSKKFLKIMFSYNNKELIINETVPNRFSPKSPDKAHLNLHINSLELGDSAVYFCASSQGIRSPLHFGNGTRLTVT.